This TCR beta chain was obtained from a study of cytomegalovirus exposure and HLA in healthy donors. Primers: 60 Vbeta forward and 13 Jbeta reverse. The repertoire was sequenced with immunoSEQ multiplex PCR; TCRdb's copy has only in-frame clones and lacks some. Here the sample spans tens of thousands of clones, roughly 75% being singletons. CDR3 size: 15 residues. The V end lost 4 bases, the J end lost 4 bases, and 18 bases lay between the germline ends. Germline lookup yields CDR1 SGHDT and CDR2 YYEEEE. J is TRBJ2-7 and V is TRBV5-6, with D perhaps matching TRBD2 (6 bases). The clonotype was recovered from a woman aged 40 to 50 in good health and CMV-seropositive. Sequences were obtained from PBMCs. This CDR3 reads CASSGGMEGGYEQYF. As DNA, the CDR3 is TGTGCCAGCAGCGGTGGGATGGAGGGCGGGTACGAGCAGTACTTC.